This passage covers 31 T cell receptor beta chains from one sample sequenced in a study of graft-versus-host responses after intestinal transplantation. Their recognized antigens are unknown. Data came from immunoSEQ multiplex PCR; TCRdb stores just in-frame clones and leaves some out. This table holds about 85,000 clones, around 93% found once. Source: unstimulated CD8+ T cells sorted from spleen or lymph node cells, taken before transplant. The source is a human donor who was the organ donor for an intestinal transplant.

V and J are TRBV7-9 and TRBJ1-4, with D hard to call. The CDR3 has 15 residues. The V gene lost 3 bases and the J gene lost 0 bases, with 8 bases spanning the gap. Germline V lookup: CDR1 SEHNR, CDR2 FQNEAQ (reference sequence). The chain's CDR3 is CASSFRIATNEKLFF. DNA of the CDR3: TGTGCCAGCAGCTTCCGGATTGCAACTAATGAAAAACTGTTTTTT.

CDR3 nucleotide sequence: TGTGCCAGCAGCCCATTTAGCGGGAGGGTTGAGACCCAGTACTTC. Amino acid sequence: CASSPFSGRVETQYF. The V call is TRBV7-6, the J call TRBJ2-5, with TRBD2 matching 11 bases. Germline-derived CDR1 and CDR2 are SGHVS and FNYEAQ. The CDR3 extends over 15 amino acids. With V trimmed by 5 bases and J by 5 bases, 7 bases remained unmatched.

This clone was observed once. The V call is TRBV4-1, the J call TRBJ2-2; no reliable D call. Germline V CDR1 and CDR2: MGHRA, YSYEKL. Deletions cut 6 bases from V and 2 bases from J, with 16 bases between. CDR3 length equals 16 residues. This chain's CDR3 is CASSPKPSENTGELFF. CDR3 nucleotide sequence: TGCGCCAGCAGTCCAAAACCCAGCGAAAACACCGGGGAGCTGTTTTTT.

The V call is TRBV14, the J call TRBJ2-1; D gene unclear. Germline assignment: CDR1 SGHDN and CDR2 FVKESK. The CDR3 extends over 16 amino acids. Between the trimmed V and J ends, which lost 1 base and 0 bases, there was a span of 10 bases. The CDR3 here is CASSQGPDSSYNEQFF. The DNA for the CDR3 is TGTGCCAGCAGCCAAGGACCCGATAGCTCCTACAATGAGCAGTTCTTC.

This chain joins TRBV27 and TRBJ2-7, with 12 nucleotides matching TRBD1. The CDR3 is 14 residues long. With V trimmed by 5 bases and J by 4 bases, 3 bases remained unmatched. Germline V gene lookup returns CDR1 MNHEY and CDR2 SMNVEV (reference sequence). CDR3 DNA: TGTGCCAGCAGTCGGGACAGGGGGCCGTACGAGCAGTACTTC. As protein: CASSRDRGPYEQYF.

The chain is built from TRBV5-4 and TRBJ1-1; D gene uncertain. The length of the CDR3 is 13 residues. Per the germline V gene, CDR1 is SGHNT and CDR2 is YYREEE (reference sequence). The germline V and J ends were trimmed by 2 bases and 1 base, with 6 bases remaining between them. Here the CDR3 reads CASSLPQNTEAFF. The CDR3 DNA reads TGTGCCAGCAGCTTACCGCAGAACACTGAAGCTTTCTTT.

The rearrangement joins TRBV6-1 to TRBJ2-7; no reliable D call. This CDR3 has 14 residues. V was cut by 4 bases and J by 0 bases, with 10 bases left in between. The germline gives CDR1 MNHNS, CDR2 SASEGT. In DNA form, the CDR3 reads TGTGCCAGCAGTGGTGGAGAGCCCTCCTACGAGCAGTACTTC. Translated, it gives CASSGGEPSYEQYF.

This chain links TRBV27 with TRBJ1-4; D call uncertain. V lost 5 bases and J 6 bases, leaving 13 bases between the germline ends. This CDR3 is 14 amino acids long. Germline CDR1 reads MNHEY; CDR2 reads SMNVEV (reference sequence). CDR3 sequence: CASSPSIAHEKLFF. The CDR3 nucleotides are TGTGCCAGCAGTCCCTCAATCGCTCATGAAAAACTGTTTTTT.

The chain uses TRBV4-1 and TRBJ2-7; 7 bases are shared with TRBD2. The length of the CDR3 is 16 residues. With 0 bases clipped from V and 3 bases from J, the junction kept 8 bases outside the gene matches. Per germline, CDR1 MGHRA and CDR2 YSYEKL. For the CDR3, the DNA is TGCGCCAGCAGCCAAGAACCCCAACTAGCGAACTACGAGCAGTACTTC. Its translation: CASSQEPQLANYEQYF.

CDR3 sequence (DNA): TGTGCCAGCAGCTGGCCAGGGTTCCAAGAGACCCAGTACTTC. It yields the protein CASSWPGFQETQYF. The chain employs TRBV5-6 and TRBJ2-5; D perhaps matches TRBD1 (5 bases). V lost 3 bases and J 1 base, leaving 10 bases between the germline ends. CDR3 length equals 14 residues. In germline, CDR1 is SGHDT, CDR2 YYEEEE.

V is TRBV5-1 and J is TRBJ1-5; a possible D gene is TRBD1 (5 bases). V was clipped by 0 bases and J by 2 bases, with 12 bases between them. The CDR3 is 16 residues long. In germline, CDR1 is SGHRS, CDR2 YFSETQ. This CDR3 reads CASSLDAGPGNQPQHF. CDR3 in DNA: TGCGCCAGCAGCTTGGATGCGGGGCCGGGCAATCAGCCCCAGCATTTT.

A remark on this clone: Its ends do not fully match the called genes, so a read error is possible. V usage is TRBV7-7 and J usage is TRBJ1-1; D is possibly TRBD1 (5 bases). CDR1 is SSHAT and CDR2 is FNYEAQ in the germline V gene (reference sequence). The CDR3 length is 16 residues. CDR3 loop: CASSRSGLLSDTEAFF. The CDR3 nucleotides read TGTGCTAGCAGCCGTTCGGGACTCTTATCGGACACTGAAGCTTTCTTT.

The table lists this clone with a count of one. The CDR3 DNA is TGCGCCAGCAGCCAAGATCCGTCCGGGGGCGGCAATCAGCCCCAGCATTTT. Its translation is CASSQDPSGGGNQPQHF. The chain joins TRBV4-1 to TRBJ1-5; D perhaps matches TRBD1 (6 bases). The CDR3 is made up of 17 amino acids. V lost 0 bases, J lost 2 bases, and 14 bases lay in between. Per the germline V gene, CDR1 is MGHRA and CDR2 is YSYEKL.

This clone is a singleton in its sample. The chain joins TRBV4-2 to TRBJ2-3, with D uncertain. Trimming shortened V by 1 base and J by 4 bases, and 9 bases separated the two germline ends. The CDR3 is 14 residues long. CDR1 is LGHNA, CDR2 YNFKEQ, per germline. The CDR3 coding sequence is TGTGCCAGCAGCCAAGGCCACCTCTCAGATACGCAGTATTTT. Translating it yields CASSQGHLSDTQYF.

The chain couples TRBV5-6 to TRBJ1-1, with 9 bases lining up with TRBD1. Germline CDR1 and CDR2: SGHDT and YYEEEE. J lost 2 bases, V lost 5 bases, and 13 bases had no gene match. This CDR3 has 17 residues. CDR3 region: CASSHYRGPSPNTEAFF. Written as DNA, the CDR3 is TGTGCCAGCAGTCACTACAGGGGGCCGAGCCCCAACACTGAAGCTTTCTTT.

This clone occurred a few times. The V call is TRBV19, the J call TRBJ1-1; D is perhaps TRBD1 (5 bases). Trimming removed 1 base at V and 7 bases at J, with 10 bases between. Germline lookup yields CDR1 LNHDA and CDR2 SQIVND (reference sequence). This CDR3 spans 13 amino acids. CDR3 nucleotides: TGTGCCAGTAGTATAGGCCAGGGAATTGAAGCTTTCTTT. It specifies CASSIGQGIEAFF.

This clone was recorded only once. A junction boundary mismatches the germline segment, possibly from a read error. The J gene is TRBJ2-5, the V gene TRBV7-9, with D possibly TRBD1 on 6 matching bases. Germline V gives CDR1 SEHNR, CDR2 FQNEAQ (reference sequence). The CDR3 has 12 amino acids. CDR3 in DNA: TGTGCCAGCAGCTTAGAGGGAACAGGGCCGGACTTC. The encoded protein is CASSLEGTGPDF. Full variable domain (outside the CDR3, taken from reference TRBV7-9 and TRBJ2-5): DTGVSQNPRHKITKRGQNVTFRCDPISEHNRLYWYRQTLGQGPEFLTYFQNEAQLEKSRLLSDRFSAERPKGSFSTLEIQRTEQGDSAMYLCASSLEGTGPDFGPGTRLLVL.

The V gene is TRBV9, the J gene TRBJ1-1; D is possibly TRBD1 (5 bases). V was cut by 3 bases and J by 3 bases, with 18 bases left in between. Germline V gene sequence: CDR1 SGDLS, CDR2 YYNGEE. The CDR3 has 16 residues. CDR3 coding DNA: TGTGCCAGCAGCGGGAACCCGGGACGGCTAGACACTGAAGCTTTCTTT. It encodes CASSGNPGRLDTEAFF.

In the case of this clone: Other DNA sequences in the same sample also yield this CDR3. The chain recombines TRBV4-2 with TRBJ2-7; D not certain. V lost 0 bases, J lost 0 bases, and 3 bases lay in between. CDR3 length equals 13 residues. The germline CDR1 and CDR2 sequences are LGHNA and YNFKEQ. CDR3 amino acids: CASSQDSSYEQYF. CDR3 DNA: TGTGCCAGCAGCCAAGACAGCTCCTACGAGCAGTACTTC.

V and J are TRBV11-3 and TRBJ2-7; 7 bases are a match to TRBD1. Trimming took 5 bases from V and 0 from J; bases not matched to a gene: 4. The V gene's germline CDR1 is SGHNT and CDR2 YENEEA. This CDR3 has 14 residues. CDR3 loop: CASSKQGSSYEQYF. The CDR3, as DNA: TGTGCCAGCAGCAAACAGGGGAGCTCCTACGAGCAGTACTTC.

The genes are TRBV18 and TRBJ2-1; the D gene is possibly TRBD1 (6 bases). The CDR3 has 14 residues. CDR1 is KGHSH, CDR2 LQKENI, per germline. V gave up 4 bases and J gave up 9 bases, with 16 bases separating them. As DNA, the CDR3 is TGTGCCAGCTCACTACGGGACACTTGGATTGAGCAGTTCTTC. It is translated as CASSLRDTWIEQFF. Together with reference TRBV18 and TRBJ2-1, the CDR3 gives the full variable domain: NAGVMQNPRHLVRRRGQEARLRCSPMKGHSHVYWYRQLPEEGLKFMVYLQKENIIDESGMPKERFSAEFPKEGPSILRIQQVVRGDSAAYFCASSLRDTWIEQFFGPGTRLTVL.

The CDR3: CASSELRTSGRSIYNEQFF. In nucleotides, the CDR3 is TGCGCCAGCAGTGAGTTGCGGACTAGCGGGAGGAGCATATACAATGAGCAGTTCTTC. This sequence joins TRBV10-2 and TRBJ2-1; 14 bases are shared with TRBD2. Germline CDR1 is WSHSY and CDR2 is SAAADI. The CDR3 loop spans 19 amino acids. V shed 1 base, J shed 4 bases, and the junction held 9 bases outside the gene matches.

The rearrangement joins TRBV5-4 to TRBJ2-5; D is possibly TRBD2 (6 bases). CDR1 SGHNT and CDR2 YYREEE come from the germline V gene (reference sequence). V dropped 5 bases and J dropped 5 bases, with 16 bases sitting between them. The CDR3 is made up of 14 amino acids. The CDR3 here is CASRGFEAGETQYF. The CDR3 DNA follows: TGTGCCAGCAGGGGGTTCGAGGCGGGGGAGACCCAGTACTTC.

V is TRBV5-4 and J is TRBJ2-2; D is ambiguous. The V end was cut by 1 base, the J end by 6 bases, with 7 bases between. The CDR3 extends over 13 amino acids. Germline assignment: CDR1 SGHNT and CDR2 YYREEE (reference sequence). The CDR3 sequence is CASSLLGPGELFF. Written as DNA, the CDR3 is TGTGCCAGCAGCTTGCTGGGTCCCGGGGAGCTGTTTTTT.

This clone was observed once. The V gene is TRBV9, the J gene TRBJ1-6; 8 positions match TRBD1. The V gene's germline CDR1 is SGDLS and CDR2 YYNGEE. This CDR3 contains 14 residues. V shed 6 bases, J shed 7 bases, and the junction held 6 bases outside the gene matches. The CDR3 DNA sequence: TGTGCCAGCACCAGGGGGCTTGGGAATTCACCCCTCCACTTT. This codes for CASTRGLGNSPLHF.

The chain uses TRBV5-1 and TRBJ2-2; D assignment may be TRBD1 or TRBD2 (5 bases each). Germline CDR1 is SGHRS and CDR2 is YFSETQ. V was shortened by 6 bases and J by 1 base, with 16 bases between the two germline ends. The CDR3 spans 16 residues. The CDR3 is CASNEGRTMNTGELFF. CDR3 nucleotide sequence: TGCGCCAGCAACGAGGGACGTACTATGAACACCGGGGAGCTGTTTTTT.

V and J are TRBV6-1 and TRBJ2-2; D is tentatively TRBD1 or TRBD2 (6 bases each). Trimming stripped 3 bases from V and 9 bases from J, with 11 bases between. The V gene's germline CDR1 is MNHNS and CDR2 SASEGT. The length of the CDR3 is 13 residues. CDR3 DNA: TGTGCCAGCAGTGAGGGGGGCGTGAGGGAGCTGTTTTTT. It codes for CASSEGGVRELFF.

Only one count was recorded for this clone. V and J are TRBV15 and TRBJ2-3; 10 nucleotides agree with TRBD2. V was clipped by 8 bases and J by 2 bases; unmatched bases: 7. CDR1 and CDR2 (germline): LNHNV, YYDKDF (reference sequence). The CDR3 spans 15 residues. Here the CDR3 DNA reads TGTGCCACCGAAAGTAGCGGGGGGATCACAGATACGCAGTATTTT. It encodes CATESSGGITDTQYF.

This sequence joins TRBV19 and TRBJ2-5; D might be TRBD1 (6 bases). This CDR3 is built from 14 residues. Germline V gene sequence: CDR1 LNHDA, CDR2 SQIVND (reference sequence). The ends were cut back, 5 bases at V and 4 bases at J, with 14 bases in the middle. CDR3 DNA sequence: TGTGCCAGTAGTGTCAGGGGATCGGTAGAGACCCAGTACTTC. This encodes CASSVRGSVETQYF.

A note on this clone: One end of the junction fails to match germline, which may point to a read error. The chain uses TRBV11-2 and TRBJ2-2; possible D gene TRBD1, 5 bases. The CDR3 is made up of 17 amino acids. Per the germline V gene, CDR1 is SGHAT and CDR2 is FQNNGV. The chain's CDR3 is CASSATFWGANTGELFF. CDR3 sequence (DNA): TGTGCCAGCAGCGCGACGTTTTGGGGCGCGAATACCGGGGAGCTGTTTTTT. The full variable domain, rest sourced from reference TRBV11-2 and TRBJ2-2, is EAGVAQSPRYKIIEKRQSVAFWCNPISGHATLYWYQQILGQGPKLLIQFQNNGVVDDSQLPKDRFSAERLKGVDSTLKIQPAKLEDSAVYLCASSATFWGANTGELFFGEGSRLTVL.

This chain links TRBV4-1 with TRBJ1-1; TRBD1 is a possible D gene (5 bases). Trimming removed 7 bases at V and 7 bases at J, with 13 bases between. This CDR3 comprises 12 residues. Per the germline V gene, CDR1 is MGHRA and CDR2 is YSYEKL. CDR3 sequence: CASNPQGGEAFF. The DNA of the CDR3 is TGCGCCAGCAACCCGCAGGGTGGTGAAGCTTTCTTT.